This T cell receptor (beta chain) is drawn from a study of cytomegalovirus exposure and HLA in healthy donors. Background on the study: Drawn from HLA-typed donors, some 80 million unique TCRs were held in an early data release. The Caucasian-associated ancestry cluster contained 65% to 85% of the 398 genotyped donors.

The primer mix had 60 Vbeta and 13 Jbeta primers. The data were produced by immunoSEQ multiplex PCR, yet TCRdb's version contains in-frame clones alone and is incomplete. The sample shows 180,000 or so clones, roughly 78% of them seen only once. Losses at the gene ends were 2 bases for V and 2 bases for J; bases not matched to a gene: 4. Germline assignment: CDR1 LGHNA and CDR2 YSLEER. The CDR3 is 16 residues long. The sequenced material came from PBMCs. The receptor was isolated from a woman aged 25 to 39 in good health and CMV-seronegative. V is TRBV4-3 and J is TRBJ1-5, with 9 bases fitting TRBD1. The CDR3 sequence: CASSQRRTGGNQPQHF. The CDR3 nucleotides read TGCGCCAGCAGCCAAAGAAGGACAGGGGGCAATCAGCCCCAGCATTTT.